This T cell receptor (beta chain) was captured by sequencing in a study of cytomegalovirus exposure and HLA in healthy donors (dated by TCRdb to about 2017). Broadly, across the study: According to an earlier analysis of several hundred of the donors, about 179 million T cells yielded 100 million or so unique TCR beta sequences and approximately 280 Gb of sequence data. Of the 398 genotyped donors, 81% were placed in the genetic ancestry cluster associated with self-reported Caucasian donors. HLA typing included class I and class II loci at four-digit resolution. Roughly 5 DR-DQ haplotypes were handled as single units for association and clustering, since linkage in the cohort was strong. Along with the roughly 670-subject first cohort, a separate validation cohort of some 130 different subjects was used. The study combined high-throughput TCR immunosequencing, statistical association of individual TCRs with disease status, and machine learning to predict cytomegalovirus infection status. Every repertoire in the discovery cohort had been generated on one and the same sequencing platform. The study aimed to test whether cataloging public T cell receptors could reveal signatures of past pathogen exposure. An early release that covered about 600 HLA-typed donors contained approximately 290 gigabases of sequencing data and around 80 million unique TCR sequences. Typing coverage varied by locus: about 629-630 donors for A, B, C, DRB1 and DQB1; about 520 for DQA1; over 600 for DPA1; under 490 for DPB1. Donor age, sex, ethnicity and CMV serostatus were collected together with the repertoire data. Using immunosequencing, the study profiled T cell repertoires from 666 subjects and related those repertoires to cytomegalovirus serostatus. Among around 400 genotyped donors of the cohort, an average of about 220,000 unique TCR beta nucleotide sequences was sequenced per donor, of which about 18% were non-productive. In an earlier analysis of roughly 540 of the donors, high-throughput TCR beta sequencing was used to judge whether each TCR beta V gene segment behaved as functional or pseudogenic. A later analysis re-analyzed previously published TCR beta repertoires from 500 to 700 donors and added high-resolution HLA genotyping to study TCR occurrence patterns. In a later genetic analysis, genome-wide SNP genotypes for about three fifths of the roughly 670 donors were used, and that subset was treated as a discovery cohort. The later analysis used no new phenotypic data to find candidate immune exposures, relying instead on TCR beta sequences and their occurrence across donors. Overall study outcomes, separate from this receptor: Linkage disequilibrium might explain the correlated functional status among segregating V segments, but an unknown experimental factor could not be ruled out. A few of the identified cytomegalovirus-associated TCR beta chains were confirmed in vitro to be specific for cytomegalovirus antigens. A later analysis found that TCR association rates varied across HLA loci, with DRB1 alleles showing the most associated TCRs and HLA-C alleles the fewest. According to a later analysis, most CMV-associated TCR beta chains appeared to be HLA-restricted, and the HLA associations seemed to be driven largely by CMV exposure. CMV serostatus was the only immune exposure information available for the cohort. At a false discovery rate of 0.05, a later analysis linked some 17,000 TCR beta sequences to specific HLA alleles. Some IMGT-functional V segments, including TRBV6-2 and TRBV6-3, could not be distinguished by the 87-base-pair reads and were therefore excluded. Because HLA typing was unavailable for some donors at each locus, only the typed subset was used in association tests. A later genetic analysis reported fewer N-insertions in productive TCRs among donors in an Asian-associated ancestry cluster than the roughly 690-donor mean. Because counts were too low, about 18 rarely observed V segments, including chromosome 9 orphons, were excluded from the earlier analysis of 587 of the donors. In a later analysis, several top co-occurrence clusters were reported to appear linked to parvovirus B19, influenza, CMV and Epstein-Barr virus. The cohort was sequenced for TCR beta chains only, and without alpha or paired-chain data the features that could be detected were limited. Strong co-occurrence of HLA alleles, especially DR and DQ, made assigning TCR associations to individual alleles difficult. The classifier was reported to diagnose cytomegalovirus status with high specificity and sensitivity in both the original and validation cohorts. In a later genetic analysis, a missense DCLRE1C variant was associated with V-gene and J-gene trimming of TCR beta chains, and the association was replicated in an independent cohort. A further reported finding was that TCR beta sequences accurately predicted the HLA-A and HLA-B alleles for most subjects in the first cohort. Across donors, most TCR sequences were observed very rarely, whereas some public TCRs were present in many individuals. The study gave a list of about 170 TCR beta chains associated with cytomegalovirus. Presence/absence analyses assumed roughly uniform sequencing depth across donors, an assumption that may not hold. According to the authors, the approach could potentially be generalized to other disease states and immunological phenotypes. In a later analysis, HLA-associated TCR beta chains were found to be more clonally expanded and to have lower generation probabilities than equally common non-associated chains. A cluster of highly shared sequence variants was judged likely to be a technical artifact of the sequencing pipeline. In an earlier analysis of approximately 600 of the donors, most TCR beta V segments were observed in productive rearrangements about 87% or about 30% of the time, broadly matching IMGT annotations.

Library preparation was by the immunoSEQ multiplex PCR assay. For the multiplex PCR, a mixture combining 60 forward primers for TCR Vbeta segments and 13 reverse primers for TCR Jbeta segments was used. The CDR3 region of rearranged TCR beta genes was amplified from genomic DNA with a multiplex PCR assay. Amplified TCR beta libraries were sequenced as 87-base-pair reads on the Illumina HiSeq System. Turning to the authors' computational methods: Across the 500 to 750 repertoires, a later analysis counted 80 million or so unique TCR beta chains, 9.5 million to 12 million of which were shared by at least two donors. Raw reads were error-corrected and collapsed into unique sequences with a nearest-neighbor algorithm that merged closely related sequences to remove PCR and sequencing errors. To assign V, D and J gene segments, CDR3 sequences were aligned to IMGT reference sequences. For a sequence to be retained, at least a six-nucleotide match to both a V gene segment and a J gene segment was required. Rearrangements were classified as productive when the CDR3 lacked stop codons and remained in frame with V and J, and all other rearrangements were classified as non-productive. CDR3 was defined by IMGT convention, running from the second conserved V-encoded cysteine to the conserved J-encoded phenylalanine. The earlier analysis of about 620 of the donors excluded sequences that lacked an unambiguous match to a single V gene segment. An earlier analysis of around 600 of the donors classified V segments as functional when productive rearrangements were above 56.7% and as segregating when the standard deviation between donors was above 5%. A statistical classification framework was built to diagnose cytomegalovirus status from the catalog of TCR beta chain sequences. V and J gene assignment, in a later analysis, came from comparing TCR nucleotide sequences with IMGT/GENE-DB human TR gene sequences. The TCRdist pipeline was used in a later analysis to assign CDR3 sequences and most-parsimonious VDJ recombination scenarios. In a later analysis, each TCR beta chain was defined by its CDR3 amino acid sequence together with its V-gene family, and reads without a unique V-gene family were excluded. To address suspected cross-contamination and a sequencing artifact, a later analysis removed 592 highly shared, low-generation-probability nucleotide sequences. In a later analysis, a clonal expansion index was calculated for each public chain from normalized within-repertoire ranks of inferred template counts. In a later analysis, generation probabilities were computed with a VDJ recombination model fitted to out-of-frame rearrangements, and the resulting probabilities were checked against IGoR. In a later analysis, hypergeometric tests were used to score TCR-TCR, TCR-HLA and TCR-CMV co-occurrence, with a repertoire-size bias correction applied to TCR pairs. In a later analysis, false discovery rates were estimated by permuting HLA or CMV assignments 20 times. In a later analysis, co-occurring TCRs were grouped using DBSCAN, and TCRdist sequence similarity was added for clustering within HLA-allele-positive subsets. Repertoires with fewer than 30,000 or more than 120,000 public chains, plus five repertoires with anomalous nucleotide sharing, were excluded from co-occurrence clustering. TCRdb took this table from immuneACCESS and kept in-frame rearrangements with V and J called. Such tables lack part of the clones; where checked against another copy, unresolved V genes explain under half of the gap, and the rest is unexplained. That table furnishes V, J and clone size, whereas the DNA furnished D and trimming. This sample's table has entries for over 75,000 clones. The top ten clones comprise approximately 6% of the sample.

In total, approximately 690 healthy bone marrow donors made up the cohort. Cohort members were all nominally healthy when sampled, although unrecorded immune exposures were likely present. The donor tested CMV seropositive and was one of the 289 seropositive cohort members. Every donor gave a peripheral blood sample, and the peripheral blood mononuclear cells from that sample were used for TCR beta sequencing. Genomic DNA was extracted from the blood cell samples with the Qiagen DNeasy Blood Extraction Kit. Points on this clone: This receptor's antigen is unknown.

Trimming takes 2 bases from V and 2 bases from J, and the germline ends sit 7 bases apart. CDR1 SEHNR and CDR2 FQNEAQ are derived from the germline V gene (reference sequence). From its cysteine to its phenylalanine, the CDR3 spans 15 amino acids. CDR3 DNA is the only sequence kept; it has 45 bases, read in frame from the first base. This TCR came from a girl aged 10-17 years in good health and CMV-seropositive. The chain couples TRBV7-9 to TRBJ2-6, with the D gene not clear enough to name. Material for sequencing was PBMCs. The CDR3 here reads CASSLPGTGANVLTF. The nucleotide sequence is TGTGCCAGCAGCTTACCCGGTACTGGGGCCAACGTCCTGACTTTC.